This is a list of T cell receptor beta chains from one sample in a study of blood T cell repertoires in COVID-19. The method was immunoSEQ multiplex PCR; TCRdb's version includes in-frame clones alone and lacks a portion of them. The table has about 100,000 clones, about 86% seen once. The specimen sequenced was PBMCs or T cells enriched from blood (not recorded which). These receptors originate from a woman between 45 and 60 years old who had recovered from COVID-19. CDR3s leave out the opening cysteine and the closing phenylalanine or tryptophan. A D gene is named only where the DNA matches it firmly.

V	length	D	J	CDR3
TRBV7-9	16	TRBD1	TRBJ2-7	ASSPGPKGARLVYEQY
TRBV2	11	TRBD1	TRBJ1-6	ASRQGLSSPLH
TRBV5-6	13	TRBD1	TRBJ1-2	ASRMGGQGSYGYT
TRBV2	14	NA	TRBJ1-3	ASSTSTGIPGNTIY
TRBV6-6	12	NA	TRBJ1-3	ASSETGSGNTIY
TRBV10-3	14	TRBD1	TRBJ1-2	AISPGTGTTNYGYT
TRBV5-1	14	TRBD2	TRBJ2-2	ASSTLAGGLTGELF
TRBV3-1/TRBV3-2	12	NA	TRBJ1-6	ASSQTRDNSPLH
TRBV27	15	TRBD2	TRBJ2-1	ASSPRASGSLGNEQF
TRBV3-1/TRBV3-2	14	TRBD1	TRBJ1-4	ASSHTTGYANEKLF
TRBV28	14	TRBD2	TRBJ2-3	ASSRGLAGSTDTQY